This T cell receptor (beta chain) was sequenced in a study of identifying expanded T cells in peripheral blood (dated by TCRdb to about 2019). Regarding the complete study: Technical replicates were generated by sequencing separate aliquots of the same genomic DNA pool, and four replicates were compared pairwise.

Of note for this clone: Its antigen specificity is not known. No qualities accompany the bases; no much larger clone lies one base away.

No immune events such as infections were documented for the healthy donors during the collection period. To calibrate time-dependent variance in a beta-binomial model of T-cell clone differential abundance, blood repertoires from healthy donors were used as a training cohort. The training cohort was composed of around ten healthy donors, 3 female and 7 male. Donor ages ranged from roughly 25 to 65 years, with an average of about 41 years. Whole blood from each healthy donor was obtained from a commercial supplier and was collected at three time points approximately 15 days apart. For immunosequencing, genomic DNA was extracted from unsorted whole blood. The paper as a whole reports these results and caveats: For all healthy donors, the variance in clone template counts between roughly 2-week samples rose significantly as total template count increased. The authors expected that biological variance in healthy repertoires might rise further over much longer intervals, such as months to years. The binomial model flagged around 1.2 differentially abundant clones between technical replicates, compared with roughly 17 over approximately two weeks and 19 over approximately four weeks. The beta-binomial model significantly reduced the number of clones called differentially abundant and the false-positive rate across all healthy-donor time intervals.

TCRbeta CDR3 regions were profiled by bias-controlled multiplex PCR amplification of genomic DNA with the immunoSEQ Assay. As for the authors' bioinformatics: The absolute abundance of each unique TCRbeta CDR3 region was quantified after sequences were collapsed and filtered. Two models were used to test differential abundance: a binomial model (Fisher-equivalent) and a beta-binomial model that adds time-dependent variance fitted from healthy donors. Any clone with fewer than 5 combined templates was excluded, and a clone was called differentially abundant if its Benjamini-Hochberg FDR was below 0.01. In the beta-binomial model, variance was expressed as a function of the total template count across the two samples, in the form v = (b*log(k)+a)^2. The immuneACCESS repertoire file appears here via TCRdb, limited to in-frame rearrangements. These files lack a portion of the clones; in checked studies, under half of the deficit traces to unresolved V genes, and the cause of the others is not known. V and J calls and clone size follow that table, whereas D and trimming were derived from the DNA. The sample yields some 97,000 clones; approximately 89% were counted once. The ten largest clones capture roughly 6% of the sample.

This sequence was found in a person between 18 and 75 years old in good health. Sequences were obtained from blood.

The sequence in DNA is TGTGCCAGCAGCTTAGGGAGTGGGGTCAATGAGCAGTTCTTC. It specifies CASSLGSGVNEQFF. The chain was built from TRBV7-2 and TRBJ2-1, with the D gene uncertain. Taken from the germline V gene, the CDR1 and CDR2 loops are SGHTA and FQGNSA. The CDR3 measures 14 amino acids from cysteine to phenylalanine. Only the CDR3 region is kept as DNA, spanning 42 bases read in frame from base 1. At the junction V is shortened by 1 base and J by 6 bases, with 10 bases in between.